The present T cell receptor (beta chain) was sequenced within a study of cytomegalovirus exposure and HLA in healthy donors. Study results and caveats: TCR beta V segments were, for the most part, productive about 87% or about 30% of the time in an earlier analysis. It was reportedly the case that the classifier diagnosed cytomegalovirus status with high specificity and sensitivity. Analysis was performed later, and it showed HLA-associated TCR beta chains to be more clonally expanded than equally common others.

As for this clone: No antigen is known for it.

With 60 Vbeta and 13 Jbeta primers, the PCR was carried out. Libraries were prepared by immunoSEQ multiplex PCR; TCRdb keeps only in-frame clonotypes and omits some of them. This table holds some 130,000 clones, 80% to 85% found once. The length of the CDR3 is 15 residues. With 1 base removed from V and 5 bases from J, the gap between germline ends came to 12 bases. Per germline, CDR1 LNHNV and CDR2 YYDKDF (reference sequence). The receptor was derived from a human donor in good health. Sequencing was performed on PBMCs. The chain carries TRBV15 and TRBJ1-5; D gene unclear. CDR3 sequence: CATSRATDGYQPQHF. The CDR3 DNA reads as TGTGCCACCAGCAGAGCTACAGACGGTTATCAGCCCCAGCATTTT.